This T cell receptor (beta chain) was found in a study of CD8 T cells in Susac syndrome (dated by TCRdb to about 2019). Describing the broader study: Repertoire sequencing was used to test whether CD8+ T cell activation and differentiation in Susac syndrome was antigen driven. The clonality of the CD8+ T cell repertoire was compared across 12 healthy donors, around 14 Susac syndrome patients and around 15 multiple sclerosis patients. Broad study findings and their caveats: The number of individuals in the TCR sequencing and HLA analysis was acknowledged as relatively small.

For this clonotype: What antigen it recognizes has not been identified. Nothing much larger sits one base from this clone, and base qualities are not available.

The V end gives up 6 bases and the J end 7 bases, leaving 7 bases in the junction not matched to a gene. The CDR3 sequence holds 14 residues, the cysteine and phenylalanine included. Of all the DNA, just the CDR3 is kept, 42 bases in frame from base 1. CDR1 and CDR2 (MDHEN, SYDVKM) derive from the germline V gene. RNA was extracted using the RNeasy kit, and roughly 0.45 to 1 microgram was reverse transcribed with random hexamers. TCR beta CDR3 regions were amplified with the immunoSEQ multiplex PCR assay covering 54 Vbeta and 13 Jbeta segments. To correct PCR amplification bias, a synthetic template baseline was used for both primer optimization and computational correction. The study's processing was this. Only productive sequences were kept, with reads annotated to V, D and J genes according to IMGT and analyzed in immunoSEQ Analyzer. To calculate clonality, Shannon entropy was normalized by log2 of the number of productive unique sequences and then subtracted from one. For each patient and control, public and private clones were evaluated among the 100 most prevalent clones. A clone was defined as Susac-specific if it was absent from the healthy and MS cohorts, from about a thousand published viral clones and from other ImmuneACCESS disease sequences. TCRdb itself trimmed the public reads at Q25 with fastp, ran MiXCR and retained productive beta chains. Identical CDR3 protein sequences are pooled into one entry, listed with their most common genes and DNA. The V and J calls shown here were made by TCRdb, not taken from the authors' results. Within this sample are under 55,000 distinct CDR3 sequences, with just over 90% of them counted one time only. The leading ten clones occupy less than 0.55% of the sample.

Peripheral blood CD8+ and CD4+ T cells from healthy donors, Susac syndrome patients and multiple sclerosis patients were profiled using high-throughput TCR beta sequencing. Treatment-naive patients with stable or active relapsing-remitting disease fulfilling revised McDonald criteria were used as multiple sclerosis controls. Bulk CD8+ and CD4+ T cells were purified by magnetic negative isolation, while CD8+ TEMRA cells were enriched using FACS. Blood was collected in EDTA tubes and processed within 24 hours, with PBMCs isolated through density gradient centrifugation. PBMCs intended for TCR sequencing were cryopreserved in liquid nitrogen and thawed later in a water bath at 37 degrees C. The sorted or isolated CD4+, CD8+ and CD8+ TEMRA cells had a purity of 90% or higher.

The chain employs TRBV28 and TRBJ2-1, with 9 bases aligning to TRBD2. Sequenced sample: CD8+ T cells from PBMCs. The receptor was derived from a human donor with multiple sclerosis. The CDR3 protein is CASSWLAGSNEQFF. The DNA sequence reads TGTGCCAGCAGCTGGCTAGCGGGGTCTAATGAGCAGTTCTTC.